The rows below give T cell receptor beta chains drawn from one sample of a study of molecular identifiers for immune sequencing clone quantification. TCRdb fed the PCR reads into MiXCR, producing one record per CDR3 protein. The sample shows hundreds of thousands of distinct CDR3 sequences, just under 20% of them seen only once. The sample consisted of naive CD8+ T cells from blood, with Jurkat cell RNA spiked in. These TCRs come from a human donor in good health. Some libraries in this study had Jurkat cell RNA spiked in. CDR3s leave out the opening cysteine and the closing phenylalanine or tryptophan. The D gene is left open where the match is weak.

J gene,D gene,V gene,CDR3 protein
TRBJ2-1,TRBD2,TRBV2,ASTGTSENNEQF
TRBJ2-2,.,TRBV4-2,ASSQDVGTNTGELF
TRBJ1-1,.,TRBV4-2,ASSQGSLNTEAF
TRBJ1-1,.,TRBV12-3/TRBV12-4,ASSWFPLSYTEAF
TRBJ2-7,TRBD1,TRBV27,ASSLTGQGVYEQY
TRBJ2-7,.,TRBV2,ASSEARRNLYEQY
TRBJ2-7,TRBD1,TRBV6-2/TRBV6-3,ASSYRPGQGRYEQY
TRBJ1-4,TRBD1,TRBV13,ASSMGQGVTNEKLF
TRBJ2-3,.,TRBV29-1,SVVNPRSTEHDTQY
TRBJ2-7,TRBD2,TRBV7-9,ASSFVVAGDEQY
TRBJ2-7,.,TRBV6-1,ASSEEVTFFYEQY
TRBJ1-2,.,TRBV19,ASSMSVYYGYT
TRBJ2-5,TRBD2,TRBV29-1,SVVGGRQETQY
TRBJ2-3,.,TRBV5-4,ASSLTTDTQY
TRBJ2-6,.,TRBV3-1,ASSQERFTTAGANVLT
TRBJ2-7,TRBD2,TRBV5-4,ASSLGVSGNPYEQY
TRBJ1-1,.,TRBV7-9,ASSPTTRNTEAF
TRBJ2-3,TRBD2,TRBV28,ASSFYGGAGTLAGGVTDTQY
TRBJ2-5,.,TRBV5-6,ASNFRVQETQY
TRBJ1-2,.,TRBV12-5,ASGLGGTPTYLYGYT
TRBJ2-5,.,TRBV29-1,SAPPQH
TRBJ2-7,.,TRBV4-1,ASSQGPGATYEQY
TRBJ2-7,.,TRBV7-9,ASSSPAGQTTYEQY
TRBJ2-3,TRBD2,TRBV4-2,ASRQAMASGGTDTQY
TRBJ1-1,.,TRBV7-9,ASSSRNTEAF
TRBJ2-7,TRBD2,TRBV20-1,SAQRLAGTSYEQY
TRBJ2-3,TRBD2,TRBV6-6,ASSYSPSGGLTDTQY
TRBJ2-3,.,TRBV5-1,ASSVTSTDTQY
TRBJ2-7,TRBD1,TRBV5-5,ASSLATGVPYEQY
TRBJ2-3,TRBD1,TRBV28,ASSDRGSDTQY
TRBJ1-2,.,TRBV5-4,ASSVAGSPYGYT
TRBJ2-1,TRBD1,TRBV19,ASSKSKGAAYNEQF
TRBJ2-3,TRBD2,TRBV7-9,ASSLMGGQRDTQY
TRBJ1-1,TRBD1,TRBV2,ASGSRGQGGINTEAF
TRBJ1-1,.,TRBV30,AWTLYRAQNTEAF
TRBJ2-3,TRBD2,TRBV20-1,SAPGLVWADTQY
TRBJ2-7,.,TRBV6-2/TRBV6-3,ASSYQGYERY
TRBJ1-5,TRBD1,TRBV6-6,ASSYSAGQGPFYSNQPQH
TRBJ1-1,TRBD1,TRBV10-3,AIRDTGGNTEAF
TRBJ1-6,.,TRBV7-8,ASSFGGAFNSPLH
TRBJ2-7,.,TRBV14,ASSQDPPAYEQY